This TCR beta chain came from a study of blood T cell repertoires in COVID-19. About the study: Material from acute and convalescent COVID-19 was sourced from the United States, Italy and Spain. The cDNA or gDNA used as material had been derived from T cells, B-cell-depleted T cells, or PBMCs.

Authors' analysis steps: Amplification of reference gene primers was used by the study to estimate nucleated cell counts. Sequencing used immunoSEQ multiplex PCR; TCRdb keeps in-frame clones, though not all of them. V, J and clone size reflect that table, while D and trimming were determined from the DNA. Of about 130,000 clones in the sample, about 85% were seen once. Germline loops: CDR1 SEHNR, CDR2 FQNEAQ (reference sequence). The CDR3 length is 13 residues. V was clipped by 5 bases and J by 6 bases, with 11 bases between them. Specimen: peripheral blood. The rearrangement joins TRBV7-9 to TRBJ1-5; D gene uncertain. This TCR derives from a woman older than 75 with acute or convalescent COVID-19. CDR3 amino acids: CASSAQASQPQHF. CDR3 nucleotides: TGTGCCAGCAGCGCCCAGGCGAGTCAGCCCCAGCATTTT.